This TCR beta chain was documented in a study of blood T cell repertoires in COVID-19 (dated by TCRdb to the early 2020s). A note on the overall study: Samples from collaborators originated in the United States, Italy and Spain and spanned both the acute and convalescent phases of COVID-19. The prospective study material was composed of cDNA or gDNA derived from T cells, B-cell-depleted T cells, or PBMCs. Subjects who had been exposed to COVID-19, were actively infected with it, or had recovered from it provided the deeply sampled blood TCRbeta repertoires that made up the dataset. A freely available public database, intended as a resource for researchers studying the immune response to SARS-CoV-2, is where the repertoires were released. Samples came from the ongoing ImmuneRACE study (first 160 participants) plus 1,254 subjects from 6 global collaborators. Sample metadata almost always included a de-identified subject ID, COVID-19 status, age in years and sex. Where HLA class I and class II types were available, the types were taken from metadata supplied by the sample provider, not from assay-based typing. Overall study results and their limits: The amount of clinical and demographic metadata varied by source and participant and was provided uncurated.

From the cysteine through the phenylalanine, the CDR3 covers 12 amino acids. Of all the DNA, just the CDR3 is kept, 36 bases in frame from base 1. V lost 3 bases and J lost 9 bases; the stretch between them is 12 bases long. In the germline V gene (reference sequence), CDR1 corresponds to GTSNPN and CDR2 to SVGIG. Concerning this clone: Its antigen has not been determined. No much larger clone is present one base from it, and per-base qualities are unavailable.

The immunoSEQ Assay, a bias-controlled multiplex PCR, was used to amplify TCRbeta CDR3 regions from genomic DNA. The original pipeline was this. Within the assay, amplification of reference gene primers was used to estimate how many nucleated cells each sample contained. Sequence reads were collapsed and filtered to measure the absolute abundance of every unique TCRbeta CDR3 rearrangement. For each sample, productive Simpson clonality was calculated by taking the square root of Simpson's diversity index across productive rearrangements. TCRdb's version of the immuneACCESS table is confined to in-frame rearrangements and falls short of the full clone set. An unresolved V gene accounts for under half of the shortfall where checked; the remainder is of unknown origin. That table furnishes V, J and clone size, whereas the DNA furnished D and trimming. In all, the sample holds 95,000 to 150,000 clones, and roughly 90% of those were seen once. Around 4.2% of the sample rests with the top ten.

Whole blood was collected in K2EDTA tubes by collaborating institutions according to the institutions' own protocols. For TCRbeta analysis, collaborators shipped samples in one of three forms: frozen whole blood, isolated PBMCs, or DNA extracted from either of those sample types. The sample consisted of peripheral blood. The clonotype comes from a man aged 40-55 years with acute or convalescent COVID-19. The rearranged chain carries TRBV30 and TRBJ2-1, with the D gene too uncertain to name. The encoded CDR3 is CAWSRPGVEQFF. The bases are TGTGCCTGGAGCCGCCCTGGAGTTGAGCAGTTCTTC.